This TCR beta chain was identified during a study of OX40 agonist ivuxolimab in advanced cancers. Some background on the complete study: Ivuxolimab was a fully human IgG2 agonistic monoclonal antibody targeting the costimulatory receptor OX40 (CD134). Intravenous ivuxolimab was administered to patients every 2 weeks at six dose levels: 0.01, 0.1, 0.3, 1.5, 3 and 10 mg/kg. Of the roughly 54 dose-escalation patients, hepatocellular carcinoma was present in around 19, melanoma in approximately 15, renal cell carcinoma in 9 and head and neck cancer in 9. A male proportion of roughly 80% and a mean age of around 60 years, ranging from about 23 to 79, were recorded for the dose-escalation cohort. Patients were allowed to have had prior anti-PD-1, anti-PD-L1 or anti-CTLA-4 therapy, and approximately 40% of the dose-escalation patients had been treated with checkpoint inhibitors. Three dose-escalation patients achieved partial responses, one with hepatocellular carcinoma and two with cutaneous melanoma. The point of sequencing TCRbeta in the periphery was to test whether ivuxolimab changed TCR sequence diversity and drove clonal T-cell expansion. The paper covers the monotherapy dose-escalation part of the phase I ivuxolimab trial, which included N ≈ 50 patients.

Genomic DNA was extracted from sorted cells for sequencing of the TCRbeta CDR3 region. The immunoSEQ Assay was used for sequencing of TCRbeta CDR3 regions. TCRdb took over this immuneACCESS table, retaining in-frame rearrangements with V and J assigned. Such tables are incomplete; in checked studies, under half of the missing clones stem from an unresolved V gene, and the remainder is unexplained. For this sample there are roughly 50,000 clones; roughly 83% appear just once. The ten largest clones take up 9.5% to 15% of the sample. The trial excluded patients who had a history of autoimmune disease or who were on systemic immunosuppression. Peripheral blood for TCR sequencing was collected from all dose cohorts at baseline, on cycle 4 day 1, and on cycle 7 day 1. Samples came from an open-label, multicenter, first-in-human phase I dose-escalation trial of ivuxolimab. Adults with locally advanced or metastatic head and neck squamous cell, hepatocellular, melanoma or renal cell carcinoma were enrolled in the trial. Before TCR sequencing, CD4+ T cells and CD8+ T cells from peripheral blood were sorted into separate populations.

The investigation overall reported the following: After ivuxolimab, expanded clones were on average more numerous among CD8+ T cells than among CD4+ T cells. The antigen specificity of the clonally expanded peripheral T cells was not determined. Low levels of normalized T-cell clonal expansion were also seen in some patients who did not respond. In partial responders in the 0.1-3.0 mg/kg groups, normalized peripheral clonal expansion was found to be among the lowest, especially among CD8+ T cells. At doses from 0.1 to 3.0 mg/kg, clonal expansion was seen in both CD4+ and CD8+ blood T cells between baseline and week 6.

As encoded in the germline V gene, CDR1 is SGHAT while CDR2 is FQNNGV. V and J are truncated by 5 bases and 2 bases respectively, leaving an intervening sequence of 19 bases. The CDR3 contains 17 residues, cysteine and phenylalanine counted. Only the CDR3 part of the read is kept: 51 bases, read in frame from the first base. This clone was seen only once. Its binding antigen is unknown. Base qualities are not at hand, and no much larger clone is one base apart. This specimen consisted of CD4+ or CD8+ T cells sorted from blood, obtained in a trial of the OX40 agonist ivuxolimab. The chain was built from TRBV11-2 and TRBJ2-1; possibly the D gene is TRBD2, per 6 matching bases. This TCR derives from an adult with an advanced solid tumor such as melanoma, head and neck, liver or kidney cancer. CDR3 loop: CASSVGLGRGPYNEQFF. The DNA is as follows: TGTGCCAGCAGCGTGGGCCTCGGGCGGGGCCCCTACAATGAGCAGTTCTTC.